These 25 T cell receptor beta chains share one sample of origin, sequenced in a study of regulatory T cells in long-lasting Graves disease. Time point here: persistent/refractory GD, antithyroid drugs over 5 years with positive TRAb. Preparation of the TCR library used RNA extracted from PBMCs. With iRepertoire HTBI primers and Arm-PCR of CDR3 regions, TCR beta libraries were built. A single record per CDR3 protein comes from TCRdb applying MiXCR to the multiplex PCR reads. The table shows around 450,000 distinct CDR3 sequences, with 20% to 25% occurring only once. Sequences were derived from peripheral blood mononuclear cells (PBMCs), sampled when the disease was refractory, from a patient treated with antithyroid drugs. The receptor source for this set is a female donor with Graves disease.

The chain carries TRBV6-2 or TRBV6-3 and TRBJ2-7; TRBD2 aligns across 7 bases. The CDR3 length is 14 residues. From germline, CDR1 is MNHEY and CDR2 SVGEGT. V was clipped by 2 bases and J by 4 bases; unmatched bases: 5. CDR3 amino acids: CASSYGGRRYEQYF. For the CDR3, the DNA is TGTGCCAGCAGTTACGGCGGGAGAAGGTACGAGCAGTACTTC.

This clonotype was counted at least ten times. The V gene is TRBV6-1, the J gene TRBJ2-7, with TRBD1 matching over 7 bases. CDR3 length: 13 residues. The J segment lost 1 base and the V segment lost 4 bases, leaving 1 base of the junction unmatched. Germline V gene data show CDR1 as MNHNS and CDR2 as SASEGT. DNA of the CDR3: TGTGCCAGCAGTGTACAGGGGTCCTACGAGCAGTACTTC. Translation gives CASSVQGSYEQYF.

This chain links TRBV20-1 with TRBJ2-7; TRBD1 matches 11 bases. J gave up 3 bases and V 3 bases, and 4 bases lay outside the gene matches. Germline lookup yields CDR1 DFQATT and CDR2 SNEGSKA (reference sequence). This CDR3 region has 14 residues. In DNA form, the CDR3 reads TGCAGTGCTAGCGGGACAGGGGGTTACTACGAGCAGTACTTC. Encoded protein: CSASGTGGYYEQYF.

This clonotype has a handful of counts. A much larger clone sits a single nucleotide away, making a read error possible. The final CDR3 position lacks the conserved phenylalanine or tryptophan, pointing to a likely read error. The chain joins TRBV2 to TRBJ1-4, with a weak D call TRBD1 (5 bases). CDR1 and CDR2 from the germline V gene are SNHLY and FYNNEI. This CDR3 is built from 14 residues. The V and J ends lost 10 bases and 6 bases respectively, with 18 bases between them. The CDR3 here is CATHRRGQDEKLFL. CDR3 sequence (DNA): TGTGCCACCCATAGGAGGGGCCAAGATGAAAAACTGTTTCTT.

The gene calls are TRBV6-1 and TRBJ2-7, with 10 bases lining up with TRBD1. The J segment lost 3 bases and the V segment lost 6 bases, leaving 2 bases of the junction unmatched. The CDR3 is 13 amino acids. Germline CDR1 is MNHNS and CDR2 is SASEGT. CDR3: CASRTGGGYEQYF. The CDR3 coding sequence is TGTGCCAGCAGGACAGGGGGCGGCTACGAGCAGTACTTC.

This clonotype was found many times. The V and J genes are TRBV7-9 and TRBJ1-2, with TRBD1 as a possible D gene (5 bases). Germline CDR1 SEHNR, CDR2 FQNEAQ (reference sequence). Trimming cost V 7 bases and J 3 bases, with 18 bases left between them. The length of the CDR3 is 15 residues. The CDR3 sequence: CASTPPGRDHYGYTF. In DNA, the CDR3 is TGTGCCAGCACCCCTCCGGGAAGGGACCACTATGGCTACACCTTC.

This clonotype was counted a few times. The gene calls are TRBV9 and TRBJ1-5; tentatively, D is TRBD1 (6 bases). This CDR3 has 15 amino acids. Germline V gene sequence: CDR1 SGDLS, CDR2 YYNGEE. Trimming took off 0 bases at V and 9 bases at J, with 16 bases between the two ends. In nucleotides, the CDR3 is TGTGCCAGCAGCGTAGGGGTGGGGGCGGGAGGGCCCCAGCATTTT. It codes for CASSVGVGAGGPQHF.

This clonotype was detected ten times or more. The chain combines TRBV11-2 with TRBJ1-2; D unresolved. The CDR3 loop spans 15 amino acids. CDR1 SGHAT and CDR2 FQNNGV come from the germline V gene. V shed 5 bases and J shed 0 bases, with 13 bases lying between them. Here the CDR3 DNA reads TGTGCCAGCAGCCCCAGCACCCAGACTAACTATGGCTACACCTTC. Encoded protein: CASSPSTQTNYGYTF.

The genes are TRBV13 and TRBJ2-4; TRBD1 matches 7 bases. The CDR3 loop spans 16 amino acids. Per the germline V gene, CDR1 is PRHDT and CDR2 is FYEKMQ (reference sequence). Germline trimming cut 4 bases from V and 0 bases from J; bases unmatched to any gene: 6. The CDR3 region has the DNA TGTGCCAGCAGCTCGGGACAGTTCCTAGCCAAAAACATTCAGTACTTC. As protein: CASSSGQFLAKNIQYF.

The rearrangement links TRBV9 to TRBJ2-5, with TRBD1 matching over 8 bases. CDR3 length: 16 residues. The V gene's germline CDR1 is SGDLS and CDR2 YYNGEE. V lost 2 bases, J lost 4 bases, and 10 bases stayed unmatched. The CDR3 loop is CASSVGQGGGGETQYF. DNA of the CDR3: TGTGCCAGCAGCGTCGGACAGGGTGGTGGGGGAGAGACCCAGTACTTC.

There are many counts of this clonotype. The chain recombines TRBV28 with TRBJ1-6; no definite D call. The V end was cut by 5 bases, the J end by 10 bases, with 18 bases between. Germline V lookup: CDR1 MDHEN, CDR2 SYDVKM. The CDR3 covers 15 residues. CDR3 sequence (DNA): TGTGCCAGCAGTACCCCCAATCTGGATTACTCACCCCTCCACTTT. Protein product: CASSTPNLDYSPLHF.

This clonotype showed up just a few times. V is TRBV20-1 and J is TRBJ1-1, with TRBD1 matching over 9 bases. The CDR3 spans 15 residues. Germline values: CDR1 DFQATT, CDR2 SNEGSKA (reference sequence). After removal of 1 base from V and 5 bases from J, the junction contained 8 bases not matched to a gene. This CDR3 reads CSARGDRGLGTEAFF. CDR3 DNA: TGCAGTGCTAGAGGCGACAGGGGGTTAGGTACTGAAGCTTTCTTT.

The V and J genes are TRBV27 and TRBJ2-5, with TRBD1 matching 9 bases. This CDR3 is 13 amino acids long. Per germline, CDR1 MNHEY and CDR2 SMNVEV (reference sequence). V shed 6 bases, J shed 3 bases, and the junction held 2 bases outside the gene matches. As DNA, the CDR3 is TGTGCCAGCAGGACAGGGGGTAAAGAGACCCAGTACTTC. Protein: CASRTGGKETQYF.

The chain has TRBV28 and TRBJ2-3; 7 bases fit TRBD2. The CDR3 consists of 15 residues. J gave up 4 bases and V 8 bases, and 12 bases lay outside the gene matches. Germline lookup yields CDR1 MDHEN and CDR2 SYDVKM. This CDR3 is CASQTGGFIPDTQYF. DNA of the CDR3: TGTGCCAGCCAAACCGGGGGGTTCATTCCAGATACGCAGTATTTT.

In this sample, this clonotype turned up a few times. The chain has TRBV20-1 and TRBJ1-5; weak D call: TRBD1 (6 bases). The CDR3 sequence is 16 residues long. Germline V gives CDR1 DFQATT, CDR2 SNEGSKA (reference sequence). With 6 bases removed from V and 1 base from J, the gap between germline ends came to 19 bases. The CDR3: CSAPRAGGGSNQPQHF. In DNA form, the CDR3 reads TGCAGTGCCCCCCGTGCGGGGGGCGGGAGCAATCAGCCCCAGCATTTT.

This clonotype was observed at least ten times. The chain combines TRBV20-1 with TRBJ1-4, with 8 bases aligning to TRBD1. The germline gives CDR1 DFQATT, CDR2 SNEGSKA (reference sequence). The trim removed 1 base at V and 5 bases at J, leaving 3 bases unmatched. CDR3 length: 14 residues. CDR3 sequence: CSARGTGRNEKLFF. The CDR3, as DNA: TGCAGTGCTAGAGGGACAGGGAGAAATGAAAAACTGTTTTTT.

This clonotype was counted at least ten times. V and J are TRBV20-1 and TRBJ2-5; 10 bases are a match to TRBD1. There are 15 residues in the CDR3. CDR1 is DFQATT and CDR2 is SNEGSKA in the germline V gene (reference sequence). Trimming at V came to 3 bases and at J to 4 bases, leaving 8 bases not matched to a gene. CDR3 DNA sequence: TGCAGTGCTAGCTGGGGGGACAGGGGAGCAGAGACCCAGTACTTC. It specifies CSASWGDRGAETQYF.

This clonotype was recorded many times. The junction departs from the called germline gene at one end, perhaps through a read error. CDR3 sequence (DNA): TGTGCCAGCAGTGAGGGGGTGCGGGGGTTCGGGGAGCTGTTTTTC. It translates to CASSEGVRGFGELFF. V gene TRBV2 combines with J gene TRBJ2-2, with TRBD2 matching 7 bases. The CDR3 has 15 amino acids. The germline V gene has CDR1 SNHLY and CDR2 FYNNEI. Full variable domain (rest looked up from reference TRBV2 and TRBJ2-2): EPEVTQTPSHQVTQMGQEVILRCVPISNHLYFYWYRQILGQKVEFLVSFYNNEISEKSEIFDDQFSVERPDGSNFTLKIRSTKLEDSAMYFCASSEGVRGFGELFFGEGSRLTVL.

The gene calls are TRBV5-1 and TRBJ2-7, with 13 positions matching TRBD2. This CDR3 is 17 amino acids long. Trimming removed 3 bases from V and 7 bases from J; junction bases left unmatched: 13. Per germline, CDR1 SGHRS and CDR2 YFSETQ. CDR3 residues: CASSWTGTSGAAREQYF. DNA for the CDR3: TGCGCCAGCAGCTGGACCGGGACTAGCGGGGCGGCGCGAGAGCAGTACTTC.

This clonotype has a count of ten or more. The genes are TRBV13 and TRBJ1-4; D may be TRBD1 (6 bases). Germline lookup yields CDR1 PRHDT and CDR2 FYEKMQ (reference sequence). Trimming pared 6 bases from V and 6 bases from J, leaving 17 bases between. The CDR3 length is 15 residues. DNA for the CDR3: TGTGCCAGCAGGTCCGCCCGGGGGGCGCATGAAAAACTGTTTTTT. Its translation: CASRSARGAHEKLFF. The complete variable domain, with remaining parts taken from reference TRBV13 and TRBJ1-4, reads AAGVIQSPRHLIKEKRETATLKCYPIPRHDTVYWYQQGPGQDPQFLISFYEKMQSDKGSIPDRFSAQQFSDYHSELNMSSLELGDSALYFCASRSARGAHEKLFFGSGTQLSVL.

V gene TRBV6-5 combines with J gene TRBJ2-1, with D perhaps TRBD1 (5 bases). CDR1 is MNHEY, CDR2 SVGAGI, per germline. V was pared by 1 base and J by 8 bases, with 6 bases between. The CDR3 runs to 12 residues. CDR3 in DNA: TGTGCCAGCAGTTACTTCAGGGATGAGCAGTTCTTC. This encodes CASSYFRDEQFF.

This clonotype has just a few counts. The chain has TRBV28 and TRBJ1-3, with 8 bases matching TRBD1. CDR3 length: 16 residues. CDR1 is MDHEN, CDR2 SYDVKM, per germline. V was pared by 1 base and J by 3 bases, with 5 bases of the junction left unmatched. CDR3 in DNA: TGTGCCAGCAGTTTATCTCCAGGGGGCTATGGAAACACCATATATTTT. Translated: CASSLSPGGYGNTIYF.

Details on this clonotype: A read error may be the cause here, since a much bigger clone is one base away. This chain links TRBV2 with TRBJ1-2; D is ambiguous. This CDR3 contains 13 residues. Germline CDR1 and CDR2: SNHLY and FYNNEI. CDR3 nucleotide sequence: TGTGCCAGCAGTGAGGGCCGGAGATATGACTACACCTTC. Its protein is CASSEGRRYDYTF.

CDR3 in DNA: TGCGCCAGCAGCTTGAAACACGGTCAGCCCCAGCATTTT. This gives the protein CASSLKHGQPQHF. The chain recombines TRBV5-1 with TRBJ1-5, with D uncertain. Per germline, CDR1 SGHRS and CDR2 YFSETQ. Trimming pared 1 base from V and 6 bases from J, leaving 8 bases between. The CDR3 spans 13 residues.

This clonotype has just a few counts. V gene TRBV5-1 combines with J gene TRBJ2-7; 7 bases fit TRBD1. The germline gives CDR1 SGHRS, CDR2 YFSETQ. The CDR3 has 17 residues. The V and J ends lost 4 bases and 1 base, in that order; junction bases with no gene match: 14. The CDR3 region has the DNA TGCGCCAGCAGCCCAGTATTCCAGGGGGTCAAGTCCTACGAGCAGTACTTC. The encoded protein is CASSPVFQGVKSYEQYF.